This T cell receptor beta chain appears in the sequencing data of a study of blood T cell repertoires in COVID-19. Study summary: The United States, Italy and Spain provided the acute and convalescent COVID-19 samples. PBMCs, B-cell-depleted T cells, or T cells provided the cDNA or gDNA that made up the material.

Using immunoSEQ multiplex PCR, the repertoire was profiled, and TCRdb retains in-frame clones only, with some absent. Among about 260,000 clones listed, about 80% were seen once. The sequence came from a woman older than 75 with acute or convalescent COVID-19. Sequenced input: peripheral blood.

CDR3 bases: TGCAGTGCTAGTCGGGGGACGGCTTTCTTT. Translation: CSASRGTAFF. The rearrangement links TRBV20-1 to TRBJ1-1; maybe TRBD1 (5 bases). Germline V gene sequence: CDR1 DFQATT, CDR2 SNEGSKA (reference sequence). V lost 3 bases, J lost 11 bases, and 10 bases lay in between. CDR3 length: 10 amino acids.